This TCR beta chain is from a study of spatial heterogeneity in lung cancer. As for the study in general: Available PBMC from follow-up, collected a median of around two years after resection, underwent sequencing. Alpha-chain sequences were consistently detected in smaller numbers than beta-chain sequences.

Indicated time point: blood at routine non-recurrence follow-up after resection. The input material, whole RNA from tumor, nontumor lung or frozen PBMC, was sequenced unsorted. This clonotype was recorded a few times. Germline CDR1 reads MNHEY; CDR2 reads SMNVEV (reference sequence). The CDR3 is made up of 14 amino acids. V was cut by 6 bases and J by 6 bases, with 17 bases left in between. A unique molecular identifier was carried by every single TCR cDNA molecule. Each CDR3 protein gets one entry after TCRdb re-called the 5' RACE reads with MiXCR. The top ten hold 22% of the sample, which has 25,000 or so distinct CDR3 sequences, about 6.3% seen once.

This TCR was sampled from a male donor with early-stage non-small cell lung cancer. The chain links TRBV27 to TRBJ1-2, with D perhaps TRBD1 (5 bases). The sequencing used PBMCs, collected at follow-up. CDR3 in amino acids: CASSPRLSGDGYTF. The CDR3 region has the DNA TGTGCCAGCAGCCCCCGACTATCGGGGGATGGCTACACCTTC.